This T cell receptor (beta chain) is drawn from a study of CD4 and CD8 cells across lung adenocarcinoma regions. There are 17 residues in the CDR3. Germline V gene sequence: CDR1 MNHNS, CDR2 SASEGT. Trimming cost V 6 bases and J 4 bases, with 21 bases left between them. Each CDR3 protein is one row after TCRdb ran MiXCR on the PCR reads. Among fewer than 20,000 distinct CDR3 sequences, around 53% were seen once, and the ten largest hold approximately 60%. Samples came from patients with localized non-small cell lung adenocarcinoma. Sequencing was performed on CD8+ T cells from the center of a lung tumor. The chain links TRBV6-1 to TRBJ1-4, with unresolved D. The receptor was derived from a female donor with lung adenocarcinoma. The CD4 and CD8 labels of this study may be unreliable. CDR3 in DNA: TGTGCCAGCAGAGAGAGTACCTACAGCCTCCGTAATGAAAAACTGTTTTTT. Residues: CASRESTYSLRNEKLFF.